Listed below are T cell receptor beta chains from one sample, sequenced in a study of T cell responses to AZD1222 COVID-19 vaccine. Assay: immunoSEQ multiplex PCR; the TCRdb copy retains only in-frame clones and omits some. The data show 87,000 or so clones, with around 90% seen just once and around 8% held by the top ten. The specimen comprised peripheral blood, sampled on day 0 of AZD1222 vaccination. Receptors originate from an adult in good health. Both conserved end residues are part of each CDR3. D genes are given only for firm matches. The size entry is marked missing in some rows and otherwise reads once, few, many or a size class.

>TRBV3-1/TRBV3-2|few|TRBD1|TRBJ2-2|17
TGTGCCAGCAGCCCCGTCGAAGGACAGGGGATCACCGGGGAGCTGTTTTTT
CASSPVEGQGITGELFF
>TRBV19|NA|TRBD1|TRBJ2-7|14
TGTGCCAGTAGTATCGGGCAGGGGGCAGACGAGCAGTACTTC
CASSIGQGADEQYF
>TRBV7-9|NA|TRBD1|TRBJ2-7|15
TGTGCCAGCAGCTTAGGACAGGGGGAAGTCTACGAGCAGTACTTC
CASSLGQGEVYEQYF
>TRBV29-1|once|NA|TRBJ2-3|14
TGCAGCGCCGGACTGCCCCCTAGCACAGATACGCAGTATTTT
CSAGLPPSTDTQYF
>TRBV12-3/TRBV12-4|NA|NA|TRBJ2-2|12
TGTGCCAGCGACTATAACACCGGGGAGCTGTTTTTT
CASDYNTGELFF
>TRBV5-1|NA|TRBD2|TRBJ2-2|16
TGCGCCAGCAGCTTGGATGCTAGCGGGGGGTTCGGGGAGCTGTTTTTT
CASSLDASGGFGELFF
>TRBV23-1|NA|NA|TRBJ1-4|12
TGCGCCAGCAGTCAATTATATGAAAAACTGTTTTTT
CASSQLYEKLFF
>TRBV15|NA|NA|TRBJ1-5|14
TGTGCCACCAGCCTGCCAGGGGCACGGCAGCCCCAGCATTTT
CATSLPGARQPQHF
>TRBV18|NA|NA|TRBJ1-4|13
TGTGCCAGCTCACCAGTCGGAGGTCCCTATCTGTTTTTT
CASSPVGGPYLFF
>TRBV11-2|NA|NA|TRBJ2-5|16
TGTGCCAGCAGCGGGGGGGCAGGGGGTCGGTTAGAGACCCAGTACTTC
CASSGGAGGRLETQYF
>TRBV4-2|NA|NA|TRBJ2-3|13
TGTGCCAGCAGCCTGCAGGGAGTAGATACGCAGTATTTT
CASSLQGVDTQYF
>TRBV7-8|few|NA|TRBJ1-1|14
TGTGCCAGCAGCTTTTGGGACACCCACACTGAAGCTTTCTTT
CASSFWDTHTEAFF
>TRBV19|NA|NA|TRBJ1-1|13
TGTGCCAGTAGCCAGACAGTTTACACTGAAGCTTTCTTT
CASSQTVYTEAFF
>TRBV19|few|NA|TRBJ1-5|14
TGTGCCAGCACTAATCCTGGGTTAGGACAGCCCCAGCATTTT
CASTNPGLGQPQHF
>TRBV27|NA|NA|TRBJ2-5|11
TGTGCCAGCAGGGGTCAAGAGACCCAGTACTTC
CASRGQETQYF